The 14 T cell receptor beta chains given below trace back to one sample, sequenced in a study of cytomegalovirus exposure and HLA in healthy donors. PCR employed 60 Vbeta and 13 Jbeta primers. Method: immunoSEQ multiplex PCR; TCRdb's copy keeps in-frame clones and lacks some. The sample has about 67,000 clones; 68% are singletons. Sample: PBMCs. The source of these receptors is a woman aged 25 to 39 in good health and CMV-seronegative.

This chain joins TRBV2 and TRBJ2-3, with 12 bases aligning to TRBD2. Per germline, CDR1 SNHLY and CDR2 FYNNEI. The J segment lost 2 bases and the V segment lost 7 bases, leaving 10 bases of the junction unmatched. The CDR3 has 17 residues. The CDR3 reads CASILSLAGGTTDTQYF. CDR3 sequence (DNA): TGTGCCAGCATCTTATCTCTAGCGGGGGGGACCACAGATACGCAGTATTTT.

The V and J genes are TRBV9 and TRBJ1-6, with 8 nucleotides matching TRBD1. Trimming removed 0 bases from V and 0 bases from J; junction bases left unmatched: 14. In germline, CDR1 is SGDLS, CDR2 YYNGEE. CDR3 length equals 21 residues. Here the CDR3 DNA reads TGTGCCAGCAGCGTAGCTGAGAACAGGGGGAGTTTAAGCTCCTATAATTCACCCCTCCACTTT. Its translation: CASSVAENRGSLSSYNSPLHF. The entire variable domain, with the rest obtained from reference TRBV9 and TRBJ1-6, is as follows: DSGVTQTPKHLITATGQRVTLRCSPRSGDLSVYWYQQSLDQGLQFLIQYYNGEERAKGNILERFSAQQFPDLHSELNLSSLELGDSALYFCASSVAENRGSLSSYNSPLHFGNGTRLTVT.

This clone was recorded a few times. This sequence may be a read error, since a much larger clone differs from it by one base. Different DNA sequences within this sample yield the same CDR3. This sequence joins TRBV5-1 and TRBJ1-3; D gene unclear. The V gene lost 1 base and the J gene lost 4 bases, with 3 bases spanning the gap. CDR3 length: 12 residues. Per the germline V gene, CDR1 is SGHRS and CDR2 is YFSETQ. The CDR3 spells CASSLTGNTIYF. The CDR3 region has the DNA TGCGCCAGCAGCTTGACAGGAAACACCATATATTTT. Variable domain in full (rest from reference TRBV5-1 and TRBJ1-3): KAGVTQTPRYLIKTRGQQVTLSCSPISGHRSVSWYQQTPGQGLQFLFEYFSETQRNKGNFPGRFSGRQFSNSRSEMNVSTLELGDSALYLCASSLTGNTIYFGEGSWLTVV.

V gene TRBV27 combines with J gene TRBJ1-2; D is unresolved. The CDR3 consists of 14 residues. The germline V gene has CDR1 MNHEY and CDR2 SMNVEV (reference sequence). Trimming shortened V by 6 bases and J by 4 bases, and 15 bases separated the two germline ends. The DNA for the CDR3 is TGTGCCAGCAGACGACTTACCAGCGCCTATGGCTACACCTTC. It codes for CASRRLTSAYGYTF.

In this sample, this clone turned up a few times. This rearrangement joins TRBV4-2 to TRBJ2-1; 9 nucleotides align to TRBD1. The J segment lost 5 bases and the V segment lost 3 bases, leaving 11 bases of the junction unmatched. This CDR3 has 17 amino acids. In germline, CDR1 is LGHNA, CDR2 YNFKEQ. Here the CDR3 reads CASSQFPGQGAHNEQFF. Here the CDR3 DNA reads TGTGCCAGCAGCCAGTTCCCGGGACAGGGTGCCCACAATGAGCAGTTCTTC.

The sample holds a few counts of this clone. CDR3 DNA: TGTGCCAGCAGCTTAGGGGGCAGTATGAGTGTAGGCACTGAAGCTTTCTTT. Translating it yields CASSLGGSMSVGTEAFF. The V and J genes are TRBV7-9 and TRBJ1-1; the D gene is possibly TRBD1 (5 bases). CDR1 and CDR2 (germline): SEHNR, FQNEAQ (reference sequence). Trimming left V 1 base short and J 4 bases short, with 19 bases between. The CDR3 runs 17 residues.

This chain uses TRBV7-8 with TRBJ2-1, with D unclear. The ends were cut back, 5 bases at V and 6 bases at J, with 14 bases in the middle. The CDR3 has 14 residues. CDR1 is SGHVS and CDR2 is FQNEAQ in the germline V gene. CDR3 coding DNA: TGTGCCAGCAGCGTAGACCTTAACACCAATGAGCAGTTCTTC. The encoded protein is CASSVDLNTNEQFF. The full variable domain, in which reference TRBV7-8 and TRBJ2-1 provide the parts outside the CDR3, is GAGVSQSPRYKVAKRGQDVALRCDPISGHVSLFWYQQALGQGPEFLTYFQNEAQLDKSGLPSDRFFAERPEGSVSTLKIQRTQQEDSAVYLCASSVDLNTNEQFFGPGTRLTVL.

This clone has a handful of counts. This sequence joins TRBV5-6 and TRBJ2-2; D unclear. This CDR3 spans 13 amino acids. The germline V gene encodes CDR1 SGHDT and CDR2 YYEEEE. The V gene lost 0 bases and the J gene lost 4 bases, with 4 bases spanning the gap. This CDR3 reads CASSLVVTGELFF. CDR3 DNA sequence: TGTGCCAGCAGCTTGGTAGTCACCGGGGAGCTGTTTTTT.

The rearrangement uses TRBV7-8 and TRBJ1-5, with 9 bases fitting TRBD1. V gave up 1 base and J gave up 0 bases; unmatched junction bases: 4. Per the germline V gene, CDR1 is SGHVS and CDR2 is FQNEAQ. The CDR3 is 17 amino acids. CDR3 amino acids: CASSLGGTGNSNQPQHF. The CDR3 coding sequence is TGTGCCAGCAGCTTAGGAGGGACAGGGAATAGCAATCAGCCCCAGCATTTT. Together with reference TRBV7-8 and TRBJ1-5, the CDR3 gives the full variable domain: GAGVSQSPRYKVAKRGQDVALRCDPISGHVSLFWYQQALGQGPEFLTYFQNEAQLDKSGLPSDRFFAERPEGSVSTLKIQRTQQEDSAVYLCASSLGGTGNSNQPQHFGDGTRLSIL.

The chain joins TRBV30 to TRBJ1-4; D is unclear. This CDR3 contains 12 residues. Trimming shortened V by 7 bases and J by 5 bases, and 11 bases separated the two germline ends. Germline values: CDR1 GTSNPN, CDR2 SVGIG (reference sequence). The CDR3 DNA sequence: TGTGCCTATGCGGGGATGAATGAAAAACTGTTTTTT. Translating it yields CAYAGMNEKLFF.

The rearrangement uses TRBV30 and TRBJ2-3, with D unresolved. Germline CDR1 and CDR2: GTSNPN and SVGIG (reference sequence). Trimming removed 4 bases at V and 6 bases at J, with 14 bases between. CDR3 length: 13 residues. The CDR3 nucleotides are TGTGCCTGGATCAAAAGGCAGAGGGATACGCAGTATTTT. Translation: CAWIKRQRDTQYF.

J is TRBJ2-2 and V is TRBV18; D gene uncertain. Between the trimmed V and J ends, which lost 0 bases and 7 bases, there was a span of 12 bases. This CDR3 region has 15 residues. The germline gives CDR1 KGHSH, CDR2 LQKENI. CDR3 protein: CASSPPAGSVGELFF. CDR3 nucleotides: TGTGCCAGCTCACCACCGGCCGGGTCGGTCGGGGAGCTGTTTTTT.

This clone was found a few times. The chain has TRBV19 and TRBJ1-1, with a tentative D call TRBD1 (6 bases). V gave up 10 bases and J gave up 5 bases, with 20 bases separating them. Per germline, CDR1 LNHDA and CDR2 SQIVND (reference sequence). The CDR3 runs to 14 residues. CDR3 DNA sequence: TGTGCCACCCGCATGGGGGCCGGTGGGACTGAAGCTTTCTTT. Translating it yields CATRMGAGGTEAFF.

The chain employs TRBV7-2 and TRBJ1-3; TRBD1 agrees at 7 bases. This CDR3 comprises 18 residues. With 1 base clipped from V and 1 base from J, the junction kept 10 bases outside the gene matches. The germline V gene encodes CDR1 SGHTA and CDR2 FQGNSA. CDR3 loop: CASSLVPGQSMSGNTIYF. The CDR3 DNA sequence: TGTGCCAGCAGCTTAGTTCCGGGACAGTCTATGTCTGGAAACACCATATATTTT.